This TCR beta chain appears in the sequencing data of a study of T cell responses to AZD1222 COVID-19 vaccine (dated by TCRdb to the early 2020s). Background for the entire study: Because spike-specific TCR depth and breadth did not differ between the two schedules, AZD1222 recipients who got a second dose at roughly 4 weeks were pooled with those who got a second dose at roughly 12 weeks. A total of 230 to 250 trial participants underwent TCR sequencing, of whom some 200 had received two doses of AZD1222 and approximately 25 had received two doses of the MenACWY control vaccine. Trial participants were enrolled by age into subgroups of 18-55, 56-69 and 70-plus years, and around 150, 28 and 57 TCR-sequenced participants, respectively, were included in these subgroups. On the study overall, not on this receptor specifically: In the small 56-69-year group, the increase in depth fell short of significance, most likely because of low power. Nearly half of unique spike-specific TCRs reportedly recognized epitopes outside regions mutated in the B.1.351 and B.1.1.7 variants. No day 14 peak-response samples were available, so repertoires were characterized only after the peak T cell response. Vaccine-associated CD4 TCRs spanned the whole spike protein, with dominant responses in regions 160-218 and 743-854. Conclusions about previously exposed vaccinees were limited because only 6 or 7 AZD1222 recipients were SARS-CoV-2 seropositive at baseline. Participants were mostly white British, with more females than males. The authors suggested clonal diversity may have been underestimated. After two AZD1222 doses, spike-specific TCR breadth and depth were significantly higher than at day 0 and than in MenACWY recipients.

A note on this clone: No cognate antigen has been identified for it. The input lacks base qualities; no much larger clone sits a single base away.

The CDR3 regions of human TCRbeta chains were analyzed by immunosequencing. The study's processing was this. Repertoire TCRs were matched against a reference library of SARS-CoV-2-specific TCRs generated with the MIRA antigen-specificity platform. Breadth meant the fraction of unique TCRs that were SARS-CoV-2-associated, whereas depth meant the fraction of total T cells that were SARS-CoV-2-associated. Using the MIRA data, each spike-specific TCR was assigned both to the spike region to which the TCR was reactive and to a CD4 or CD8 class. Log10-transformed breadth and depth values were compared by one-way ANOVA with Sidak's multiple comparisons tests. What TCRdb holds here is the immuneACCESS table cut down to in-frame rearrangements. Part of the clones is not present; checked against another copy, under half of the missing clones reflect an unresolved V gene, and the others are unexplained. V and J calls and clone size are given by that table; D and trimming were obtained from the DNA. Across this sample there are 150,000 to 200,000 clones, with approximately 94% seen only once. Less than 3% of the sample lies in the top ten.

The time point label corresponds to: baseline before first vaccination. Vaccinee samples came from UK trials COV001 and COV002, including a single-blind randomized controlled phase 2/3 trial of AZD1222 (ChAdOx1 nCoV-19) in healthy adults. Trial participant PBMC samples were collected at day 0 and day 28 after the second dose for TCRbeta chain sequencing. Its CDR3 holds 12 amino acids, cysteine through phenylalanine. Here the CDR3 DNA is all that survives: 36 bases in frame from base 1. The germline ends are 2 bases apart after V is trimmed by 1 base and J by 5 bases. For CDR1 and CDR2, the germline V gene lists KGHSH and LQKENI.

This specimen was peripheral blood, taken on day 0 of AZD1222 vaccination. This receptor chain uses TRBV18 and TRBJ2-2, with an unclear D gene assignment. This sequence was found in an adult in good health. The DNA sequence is TGTGCCAGCTCACCACTGACCGGGGAGCTGTTTTTT. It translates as CASSPLTGELFF.